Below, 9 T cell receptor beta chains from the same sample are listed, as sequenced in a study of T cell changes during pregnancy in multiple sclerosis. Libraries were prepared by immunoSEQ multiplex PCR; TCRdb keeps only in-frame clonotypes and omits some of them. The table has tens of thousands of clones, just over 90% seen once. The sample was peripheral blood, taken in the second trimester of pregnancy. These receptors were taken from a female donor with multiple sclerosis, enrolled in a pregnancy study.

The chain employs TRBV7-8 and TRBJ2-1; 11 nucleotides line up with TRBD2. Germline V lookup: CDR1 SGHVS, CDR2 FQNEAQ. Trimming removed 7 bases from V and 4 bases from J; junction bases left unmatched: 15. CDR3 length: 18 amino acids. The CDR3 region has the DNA TGTGCCAGCACCTCTGGAAGGCCAGGGACTAGCGGATACAATGAGCAGTTCTTC. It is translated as CASTSGRPGTSGYNEQFF.

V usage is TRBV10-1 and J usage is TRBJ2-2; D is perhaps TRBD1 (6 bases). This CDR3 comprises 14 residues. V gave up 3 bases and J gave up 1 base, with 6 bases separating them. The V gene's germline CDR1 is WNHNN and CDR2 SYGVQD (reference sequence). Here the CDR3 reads CASSDRGNTGELFF. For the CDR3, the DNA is TGCGCCAGCAGTGACAGGGGGAACACCGGGGAGCTGTTTTTT.

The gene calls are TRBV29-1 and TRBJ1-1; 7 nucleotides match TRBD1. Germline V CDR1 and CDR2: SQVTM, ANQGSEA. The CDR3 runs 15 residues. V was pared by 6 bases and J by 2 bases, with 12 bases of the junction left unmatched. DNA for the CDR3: TGCAGCGTGGGGTGGGCAGGGGGAGCCAACACTGAAGCTTTCTTT. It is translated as CSVGWAGGANTEAFF.

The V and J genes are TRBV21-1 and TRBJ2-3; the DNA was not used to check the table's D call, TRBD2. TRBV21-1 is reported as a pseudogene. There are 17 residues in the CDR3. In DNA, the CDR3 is TGTGCCAGCAGCAATCTTGGGAGAGGACTAGGCACAGATACGCAGTATTTT. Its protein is CASSNLGRGLGTDTQYF.

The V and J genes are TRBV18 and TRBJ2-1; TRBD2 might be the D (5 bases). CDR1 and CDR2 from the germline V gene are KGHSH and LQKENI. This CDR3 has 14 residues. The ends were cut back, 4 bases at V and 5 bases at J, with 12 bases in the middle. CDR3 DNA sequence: TGTGCCAGCTCACAATTTAACGGGGACAATGAGCAGTTCTTC. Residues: CASSQFNGDNEQFF.

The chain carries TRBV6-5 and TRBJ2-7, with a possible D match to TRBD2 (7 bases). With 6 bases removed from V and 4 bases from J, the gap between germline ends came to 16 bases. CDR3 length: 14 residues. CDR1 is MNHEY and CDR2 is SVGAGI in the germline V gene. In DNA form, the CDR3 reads TGTGCCAGCAGCCAAGGGGGGGCCCTATACGAGCAGTACTTC. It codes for CASSQGGALYEQYF.

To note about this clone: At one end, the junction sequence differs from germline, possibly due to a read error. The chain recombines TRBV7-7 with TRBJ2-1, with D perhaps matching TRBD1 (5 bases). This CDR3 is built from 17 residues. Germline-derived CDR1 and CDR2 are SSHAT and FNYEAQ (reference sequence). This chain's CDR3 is CASSLFEAGLAYNEQFF. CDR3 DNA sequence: TGTGCTAGCAGCTTATTTGAGGCAGGGCTGGCCTACAATGAGCAGTTCTTC.

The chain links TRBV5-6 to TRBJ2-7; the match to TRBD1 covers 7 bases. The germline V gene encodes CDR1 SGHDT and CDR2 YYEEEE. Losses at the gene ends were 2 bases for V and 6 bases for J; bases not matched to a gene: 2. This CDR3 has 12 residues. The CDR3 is CASSLTGVEQYF. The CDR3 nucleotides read TGTGCCAGCAGCTTAACAGGGGTCGAGCAGTACTTC. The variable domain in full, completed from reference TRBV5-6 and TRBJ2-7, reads DAGVTQSPTHLIKTRGQQVTLRCSPKSGHDTVSWYQQALGQGPQFIFQYYEEEERQRGNFPDRFSGHQFPNYSSELNVNALLLGDSALYLCASSLTGVEQYFGPGTRLTVT.

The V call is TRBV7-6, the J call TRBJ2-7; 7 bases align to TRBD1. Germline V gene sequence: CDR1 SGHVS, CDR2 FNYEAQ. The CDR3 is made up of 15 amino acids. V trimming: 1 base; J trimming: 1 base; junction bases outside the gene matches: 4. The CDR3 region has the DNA TGTGCCAGCAGCTTAGGGCCGGGACAGTCCTACGAGCAGTACTTC. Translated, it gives CASSLGPGQSYEQYF.